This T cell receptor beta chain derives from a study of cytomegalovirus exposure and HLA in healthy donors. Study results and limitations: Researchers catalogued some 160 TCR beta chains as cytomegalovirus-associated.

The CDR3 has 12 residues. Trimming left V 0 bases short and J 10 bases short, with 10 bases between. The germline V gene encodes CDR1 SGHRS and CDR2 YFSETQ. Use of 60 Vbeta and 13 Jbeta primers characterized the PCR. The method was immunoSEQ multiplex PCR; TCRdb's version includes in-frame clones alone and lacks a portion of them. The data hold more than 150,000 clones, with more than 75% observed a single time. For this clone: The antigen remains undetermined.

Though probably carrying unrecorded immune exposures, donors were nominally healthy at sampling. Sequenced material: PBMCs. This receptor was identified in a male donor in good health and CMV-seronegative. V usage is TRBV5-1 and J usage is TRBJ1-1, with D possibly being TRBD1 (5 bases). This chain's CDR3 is CASSLGGQRAFF. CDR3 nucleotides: TGCGCCAGCAGCTTGGGGGGCCAACGAGCTTTCTTT.